This T cell receptor beta chain was found in a study of blood T cell repertoires in COVID-19. Study background: PBMCs, B-cell-depleted T cells, or T cells were the source of the cDNA or gDNA that made up the material.

Sequencing used immunoSEQ multiplex PCR; TCRdb keeps in-frame clones, though not all of them. The sample holds around 110,000 clones, just over 85% seen once. The CDR3 totals 15 residues. Trimming shortened V by 1 base and J by 2 bases, and 11 bases separated the two germline ends. Germline assignment: CDR1 MNHGY and CDR2 SVAAGI. The receptor comes from a middle-aged man with acute or convalescent COVID-19. V usage is TRBV6-9 and J usage is TRBJ2-5; unclear D gene. Source material: peripheral blood. In DNA, the CDR3 is TGTGCCAGCAGTTATTTATGGGCCGCTCAAGAGACCCAGTACTTC. Translation gives CASSYLWAAQETQYF.